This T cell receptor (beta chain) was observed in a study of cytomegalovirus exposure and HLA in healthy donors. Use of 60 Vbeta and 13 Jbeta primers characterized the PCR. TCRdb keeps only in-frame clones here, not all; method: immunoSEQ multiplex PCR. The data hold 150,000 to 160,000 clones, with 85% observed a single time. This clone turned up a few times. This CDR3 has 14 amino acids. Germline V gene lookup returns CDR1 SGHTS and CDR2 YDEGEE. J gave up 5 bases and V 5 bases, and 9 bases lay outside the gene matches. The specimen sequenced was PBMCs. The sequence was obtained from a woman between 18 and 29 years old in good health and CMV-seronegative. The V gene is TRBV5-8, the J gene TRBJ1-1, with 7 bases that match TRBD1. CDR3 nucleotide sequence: TGTGCCAGCAGTCAGGGGGGAACTGTGACTGAAGCTTTCTTT. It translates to CASSQGGTVTEAFF.